The present T cell receptor (beta chain) was sequenced within a study of blood T cell repertoires in COVID-19. Study information: Collection of acute and convalescent COVID-19 samples took place in the United States, Italy and Spain. The cDNA or gDNA used as material had been derived from T cells, B-cell-depleted T cells, or PBMCs.

In the original workflow: The assay estimated nucleated cells by amplifying reference gene primers. Sequencing was performed with immunoSEQ multiplex PCR; in TCRdb, only in-frame clones are kept and a portion is missing. D and trimming were read from the DNA, whereas the V and J calls and clone size are those reported in that table. The table includes around 120,000 clones, about nine tenths detected once. The V segment lost 2 bases and the J segment 17 bases; nucleotides outside the gene matches: 7. The CDR3 covers 12 residues. Germline lookup yields CDR1 SGHDT and CDR2 YYEEEE. The specimen sequenced was peripheral blood. V and J are TRBV5-6 and TRBJ1-6; 7 bases match TRBD1. The origin of this receptor is a woman in her sixties or seventies with acute or convalescent COVID-19. The CDR3 nucleotides read TGTGCCAGCAGCTTAGATCGGACAGGAGTCCACTTT. This codes for CASSLDRTGVHF.